This T cell receptor beta chain was found in a study of blood T cell repertoires in COVID-19. Germline-derived CDR1 and CDR2 are LGHNT and FRNRAP. The germline V and J ends were trimmed by 3 bases and 1 base, with 8 bases remaining between them. The CDR3 length is 14 residues. Sequenced by immunoSEQ multiplex PCR; TCRdb stores in-frame clones only, minus some. The sample has over 150,000 clones; roughly 89% are singletons. The V call is TRBV12-5, the J call TRBJ2-3, with D possibly being TRBD1 (5 bases). The receptor's source is a woman under 30 who had recovered from COVID-19. The sample comprised peripheral blood. CDR3 in amino acids: CASGLLGRTDTQYF. CDR3 coding DNA: TGTGCTAGTGGTTTATTGGGGCGCACAGATACGCAGTATTTT.